Sequencing of this T cell receptor beta chain was carried out in a study of blood T cell repertoires in COVID-19. The wider study: The analysed material was cDNA or gDNA that came from T cells, B-cell-depleted T cells, or PBMCs.

Assay: immunoSEQ multiplex PCR; the TCRdb copy retains only in-frame clones and omits some. The sample contains about 140,000 clones, roughly 80% of which appear only once. Per the germline V gene, CDR1 is LNHDA and CDR2 is SQIVND (reference sequence). Trimming pared 0 bases from V and 5 bases from J, leaving 11 bases between. The CDR3 runs to 15 residues. Sequencing used PBMCs or T cells enriched from blood (not recorded which). This chain joins TRBV19 and TRBJ2-4; weak D call: TRBD2 (6 bases). This receptor was taken from a woman between 40 and 50 years old who had recovered from COVID-19. The chain's CDR3 is CASSIDRDWENIQYF. The CDR3 nucleotides read TGTGCCAGTAGTATAGATCGGGACTGGGAAAACATTCAGTACTTC.